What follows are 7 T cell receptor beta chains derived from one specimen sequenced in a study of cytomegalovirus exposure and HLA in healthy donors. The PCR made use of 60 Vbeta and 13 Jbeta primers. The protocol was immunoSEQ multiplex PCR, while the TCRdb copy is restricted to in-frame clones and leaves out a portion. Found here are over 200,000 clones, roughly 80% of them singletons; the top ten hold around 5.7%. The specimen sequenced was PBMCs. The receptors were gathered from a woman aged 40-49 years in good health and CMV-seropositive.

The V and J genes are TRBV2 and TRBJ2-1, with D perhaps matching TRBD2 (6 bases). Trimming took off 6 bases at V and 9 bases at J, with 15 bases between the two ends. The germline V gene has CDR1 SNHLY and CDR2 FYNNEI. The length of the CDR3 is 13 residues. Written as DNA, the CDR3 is TGTGCCAGCAGGGCTATTCTGGAGGGTGAGCAGTTCTTC. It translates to CASRAILEGEQFF.

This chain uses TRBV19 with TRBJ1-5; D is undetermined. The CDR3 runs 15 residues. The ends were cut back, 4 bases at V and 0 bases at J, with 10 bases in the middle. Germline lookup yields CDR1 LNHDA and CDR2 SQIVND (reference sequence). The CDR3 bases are TGTGCCAGTAGTAGAGACACTAATAGCAATCAGCCCCAGCATTTT. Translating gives CASSRDTNSNQPQHF.

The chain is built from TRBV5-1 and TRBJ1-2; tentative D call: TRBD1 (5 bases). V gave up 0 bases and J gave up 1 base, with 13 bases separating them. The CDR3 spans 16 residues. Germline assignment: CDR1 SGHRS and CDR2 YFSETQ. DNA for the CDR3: TGCGCCAGCAGCTTGGATCCGGGACTGGTTAACTATGGCTACACCTTC. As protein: CASSLDPGLVNYGYTF.

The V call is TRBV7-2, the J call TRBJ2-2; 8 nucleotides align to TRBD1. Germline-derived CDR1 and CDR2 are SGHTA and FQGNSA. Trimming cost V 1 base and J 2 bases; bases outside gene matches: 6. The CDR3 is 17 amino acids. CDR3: CASSLEEGQVNTGELFF. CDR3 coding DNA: TGTGCCAGCAGCTTAGAGGAGGGACAGGTTAACACCGGGGAGCTGTTTTTT.

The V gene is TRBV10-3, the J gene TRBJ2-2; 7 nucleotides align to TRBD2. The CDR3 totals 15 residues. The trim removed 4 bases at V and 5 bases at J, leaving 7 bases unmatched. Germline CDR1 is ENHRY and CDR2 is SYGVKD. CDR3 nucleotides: TGTGCCATCAGTGTCGGGGGAGGGCGAACCGGGGAGCTGTTTTTT. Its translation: CAISVGGGRTGELFF.

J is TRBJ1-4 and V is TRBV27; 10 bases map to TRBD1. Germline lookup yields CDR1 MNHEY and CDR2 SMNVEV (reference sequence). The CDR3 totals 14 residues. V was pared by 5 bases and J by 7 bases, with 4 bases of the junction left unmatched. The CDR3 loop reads CASSPGTGAEKLFF. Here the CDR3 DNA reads TGTGCCAGCAGTCCCGGGACAGGGGCTGAAAAACTGTTTTTT.

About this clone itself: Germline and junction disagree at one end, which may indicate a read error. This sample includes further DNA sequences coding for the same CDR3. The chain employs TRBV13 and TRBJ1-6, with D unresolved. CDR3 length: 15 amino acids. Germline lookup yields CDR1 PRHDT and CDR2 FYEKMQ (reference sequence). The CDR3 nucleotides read TGTGCCAGCAGCTTAGTCAGGTTAAATAATTCCCCCCTCCACTTT. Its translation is CASSLVRLNNSPLHF.